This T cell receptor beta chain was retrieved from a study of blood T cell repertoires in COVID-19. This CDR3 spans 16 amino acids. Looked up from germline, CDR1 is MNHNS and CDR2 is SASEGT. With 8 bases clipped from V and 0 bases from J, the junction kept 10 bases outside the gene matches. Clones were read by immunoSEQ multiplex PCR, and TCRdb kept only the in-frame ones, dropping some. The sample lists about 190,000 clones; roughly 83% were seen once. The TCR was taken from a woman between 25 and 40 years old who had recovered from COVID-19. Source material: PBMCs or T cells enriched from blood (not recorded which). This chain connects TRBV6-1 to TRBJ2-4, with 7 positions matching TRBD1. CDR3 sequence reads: CASGGTDFLAKNIQYF. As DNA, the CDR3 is TGTGCCAGCGGTGGGACAGACTTTTTAGCCAAAAACATTCAGTACTTC.